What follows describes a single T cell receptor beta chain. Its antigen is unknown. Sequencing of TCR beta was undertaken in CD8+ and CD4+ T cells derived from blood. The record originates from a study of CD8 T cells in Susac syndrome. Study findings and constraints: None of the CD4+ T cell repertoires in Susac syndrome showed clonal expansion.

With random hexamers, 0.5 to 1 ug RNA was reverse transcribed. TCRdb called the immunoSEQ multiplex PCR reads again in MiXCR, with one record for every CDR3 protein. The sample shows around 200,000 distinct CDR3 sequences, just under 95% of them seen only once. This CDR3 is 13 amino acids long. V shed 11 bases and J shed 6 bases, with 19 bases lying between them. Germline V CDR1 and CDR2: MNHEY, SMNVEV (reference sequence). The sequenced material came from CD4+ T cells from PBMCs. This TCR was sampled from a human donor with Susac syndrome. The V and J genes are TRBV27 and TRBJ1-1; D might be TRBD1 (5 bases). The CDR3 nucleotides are TGTGCCTCGCAGGGAACGAAGAAACCTGAAGCTTTCTTT. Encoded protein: CASQGTKKPEAFF.